This entry is about one T cell receptor (beta chain). Its specificity is not known. The sample belongs to a study of radiation and T cells in renal cell carcinoma. About the study: Nephrectomy followed 15 Gy stereotactic body radiation by 4 weeks.

The ends were cut back, 4 bases at V and 4 bases at J, with 9 bases in the middle. The CDR3 is 12 amino acids. The germline V gene has CDR1 SGHNT and CDR2 YYREEE (reference sequence). Study-level results: Top tumor clonotypes rose in blood 2 weeks post-radiation, then contracted. Baseline intratumoral clonotype presence is unknown without pretreatment biopsies.

Libraries were prepared by immunoSEQ multiplex PCR; TCRdb keeps only in-frame clonotypes and omits some of them. This sample yields approximately 120,000 clones, of which around 82% are seen a single time; roughly 6.2% belongs to the top ten. Time point meaning: blood 2 weeks post-SBRT. The treatment: 15 Gy SBRT to primary tumor, nephrectomy 4 weeks later. Radiation-treated patients gave blood at baseline, week 2 and week 4. This sequence originates from a man in his fifties or sixties with renal cell carcinoma. The chain joins TRBV5-4 to TRBJ2-7; D perhaps matches TRBD2 (5 bases). The source was blood, collected from a patient whose treatment included radiotherapy and nephrectomy. The DNA for the CDR3 is TGTGCCAGCAGCCCGGCGGGTTACGAGCAGTACTTC. This translates into CASSPAGYEQYF.